The clone carrying this TCR beta chain was picked up many times. Its antigen remains unidentified. This entry comes from a study of CD8 T cells in ankylosing spondylitis. Study observations and caveats: Blood from ankylosing spondylitis patients appeared to carry a characteristic eight-variant TCR beta motif. The disease-linked clones had a CD8+ phenotype and low blood frequencies.

Trimming at V came to 0 bases and at J to 3 bases, leaving 13 bases not matched to a gene. This CDR3 contains 18 residues. Using quantitative 5'-RACE with molecular barcodes, the authors made TCR beta libraries. TCRdb fed the 5' RACE reads into MiXCR, producing one record per CDR3 protein. The sample shows 240,000 or so distinct CDR3 sequences, about 10% of them seen only once. This TCR was sampled from a male donor with ankylosing spondylitis or in good health (not recorded which). V is TRBV12-3 or TRBV12-4 and J is TRBJ2-7, with 8 bases fitting TRBD2. Sequenced input: blood, either unsorted or a sorted T cell fraction (not recorded which). This CDR3 reads CASSLARGVAGLSYEQYF. CDR3 in DNA: TGTGCCAGCAGTTTAGCGCGAGGAGTAGCGGGGCTCAGCTACGAGCAGTACTTC.